The 7 T cell receptor beta chains presented below share a single source sample, sequenced in a study of blood T cells in healthy people across ages. A second roughly 6 to 11 cycle PCR used barcoded and J-beta primers. In TCRdb, the 5' RACE reads were re-called with MiXCR into one record per CDR3 protein. The sample shows about 1.8 million distinct CDR3 sequences, around half of them seen only once. Sequencing was carried out using blood. These receptors all come from a woman between 40 and 50 years old in good health.

V usage is TRBV5-1 and J usage is TRBJ1-1, with 9 bases lining up with TRBD1. Germline loops: CDR1 SGHRS, CDR2 YFSETQ. The CDR3 runs to 14 residues. V lost 6 bases, J lost 4 bases, and 7 bases stayed unmatched. The DNA for the CDR3 is TGCGCCAGCACCTCACAGGGGGCGGGCACTGAAGCTTTCTTT. Its protein is CASTSQGAGTEAFF.

The CDR3 loop is CASSSAAIDTEAFF. The CDR3 DNA reads TGTGCCAGCAGCTCCGCAGCCATTGACACTGAAGCTTTCTTT. This rearrangement joins TRBV7-6 to TRBJ1-1; D call uncertain. There are 14 residues in the CDR3. Trimming left V 4 bases short and J 3 bases short, with 12 bases between. Germline V gives CDR1 SGHVS, CDR2 FNYEAQ.

This clonotype was seen a handful of times. The V and J genes are TRBV4-3 and TRBJ1-6; unclear D gene. From germline, CDR1 is LGHNA and CDR2 YSLEER. Trimming stripped 2 bases from V and 11 bases from J, with 10 bases between. The CDR3 is made up of 13 amino acids. The CDR3 loop is CASSQTQTPPLHF. The CDR3 nucleotides read TGCGCCAGCAGCCAAACCCAAACCCCACCCCTCCACTTT.

This clonotype was counted between two and nine times. The rearrangement links TRBV20-1 to TRBJ2-1; 9 bases align to TRBD1. With 6 bases clipped from V and 9 bases from J, the junction kept 6 bases outside the gene matches. Germline loops: CDR1 DFQATT, CDR2 SNEGSKA (reference sequence). This CDR3 spans 12 amino acids. The chain's CDR3 is CSAPDRGTEQFF. The CDR3 DNA sequence: TGCAGTGCGCCGGACAGGGGAACTGAGCAGTTCTTC.

This chain joins TRBV28 and TRBJ2-7; maybe TRBD1 (5 bases). Germline V gene lookup returns CDR1 MDHEN and CDR2 SYDVKM. This CDR3 comprises 14 residues. Trimming pared 5 bases from V and 4 bases from J, leaving 15 bases between. CDR3 DNA: TGTGCCAGCAGTGTTCAGGGAATGTTTTACGAGCAGTACTTC. This gives the protein CASSVQGMFYEQYF. Supplemented by reference TRBV28 and TRBJ2-7, the full variable domain reads DVKVTQSSRYLVKRTGEKVFLECVQDMDHENMFWYRQDPGLGLRLIYFSYDVKMKEKGDIPEGYSVSREKKERFSLILESASTNQTSMYLCASSVQGMFYEQYFGPGTRLTVT.

The chain couples TRBV20-1 to TRBJ1-2, with TRBD1 matching 8 bases. This CDR3 has 13 residues. CDR1 DFQATT and CDR2 SNEGSKA come from the germline V gene (reference sequence). The CDR3 nucleotides read TGCAGAGGATACGGACAGGGCGGCTATGGCTACACCTTC. Its translation is CRGYGQGGYGYTF.

This chain joins TRBV29-1 and TRBJ2-7, with a weak D call TRBD1 (6 bases). Germline V gene lookup returns CDR1 SQVTM and CDR2 ANQGSEA. The CDR3 has 14 amino acids. Trimming pared 6 bases from V and 2 bases from J, leaving 17 bases between. The CDR3 nucleotides read TGCAGCGTCCCACTTCAGGGGCCCCCCTACGAGCAGTACTTC. Translating it yields CSVPLQGPPYEQYF.